The 18 T cell receptor beta chains below were found in one sample sequenced in a study of identical twins. TCRdb re-called the 5' RACE reads with MiXCR, one entry per CDR3 protein. The sample has 550,000 to 700,000 distinct CDR3 sequences; 21% are singletons. The same specimen was also included in a second study, on T cells expressing NK-cell markers.

Sample: PBMCs. The receptors were sampled from a young woman in good health.

V gene TRBV30 combines with J gene TRBJ2-5; tentatively, D is TRBD1 (6 bases). There are 13 residues in the CDR3. The germline V gene has CDR1 GTSNPN and CDR2 SVGIG (reference sequence). The V and J ends lost 3 bases and 5 bases respectively, with 13 bases between them. CDR3 in DNA: TGTGCCTGGAGCAATCTAGACAGGGAGACCCAGTACTTC. It codes for CAWSNLDRETQYF.

This clonotype has ten or more counts. The chain is built from TRBV6-1 and TRBJ1-6; the match to TRBD1 covers 9 bases. With 8 bases clipped from V and 3 bases from J, the junction kept 5 bases outside the gene matches. The CDR3 is made up of 15 amino acids. CDR1 MNHNS and CDR2 SASEGT come from the germline V gene. CDR3 protein: CASGQGLGYNSPLHF. The CDR3 bases are TGTGCCAGCGGACAGGGGCTCGGCTATAATTCACCCCTCCACTTT.

This rearrangement joins TRBV4-3 to TRBJ2-3; D may be TRBD1 or TRBD2 (5 bases each). The CDR3 totals 14 residues. Trimming shortened V by 3 bases and J by 10 bases, and 17 bases separated the two germline ends. CDR1 and CDR2 (germline): LGHNA, YSLEER. CDR3 residues: CASSQEPGTSSQYF. DNA for the CDR3: TGCGCCAGCAGCCAGGAACCCGGGACCTCGTCGCAGTATTTT.

The rearrangement links TRBV7-2 to TRBJ2-1; TRBD1 aligns across 8 bases. CDR3 length: 15 residues. The germline gives CDR1 SGHTA, CDR2 FQGNSA. J gave up 5 bases and V 3 bases, and 6 bases lay outside the gene matches. The CDR3 protein is CASSLQDREDNEQFF. The CDR3 DNA reads TGTGCCAGCAGCTTGCAGGACAGGGAGGACAATGAGCAGTTCTTC.

V usage is TRBV12-3 or TRBV12-4 and J usage is TRBJ1-2, with unresolved D. CDR3 length: 13 amino acids. V gave up 7 bases and J gave up 2 bases, with 11 bases separating them. CDR3: CASTLSGNYGYTF. The CDR3 DNA follows: TGTGCCAGCACTTTGAGTGGAAACTATGGCTACACCTTC.

The chain combines TRBV6-5 with TRBJ2-1, with 12 bases lining up with TRBD2. Germline-derived CDR1 and CDR2 are MNHEY and SVGAGI. V was clipped by 0 bases and J by 3 bases; unmatched bases: 6. The CDR3 is made up of 18 amino acids. The CDR3 sequence: CASSYSLLLAGGYNEQFF. CDR3 nucleotide sequence: TGTGCCAGCAGTTACTCCCTATTACTAGCGGGGGGCTACAATGAGCAGTTCTTC.

The chain has TRBV27 and TRBJ2-2; D possibly corresponds to TRBD1 (8 bases). V dropped 3 bases and J dropped 7 bases, with 18 bases sitting between them. This CDR3 has 16 residues. CDR1 is MNHEY and CDR2 is SMNVEV in the germline V gene (reference sequence). CDR3 DNA: TGTGCCAGCAGTTTCCTACAGGGGGAGGGAATCGGGGAGCTGTTTTTT. Residues: CASSFLQGEGIGELFF.

This clonotype was observed at least ten times. The rearrangement joins TRBV9 to TRBJ2-5; D ambiguous. The CDR3 is 13 amino acids. The germline gives CDR1 SGDLS, CDR2 YYNGEE. With 0 bases removed from V and 1 base from J, the gap between germline ends came to 4 bases. CDR3 nucleotides: TGTGCCAGCAGCGTAGCGGGCCAAGAGACCCAGTACTTC. The encoded protein is CASSVAGQETQYF.

V usage is TRBV5-1 and J usage is TRBJ2-1, with 9 bases matching TRBD2. Trimming removed 0 bases from V and 8 bases from J; junction bases left unmatched: 9. There are 16 residues in the CDR3. CDR1 is SGHRS and CDR2 is YFSETQ in the germline V gene. This chain's CDR3 is CASSLVGGSGSDEQFF. CDR3 sequence (DNA): TGCGCCAGCAGCTTGGTTGGTGGTAGCGGGAGCGATGAGCAGTTCTTC. The full variable domain, in which reference TRBV5-1 and TRBJ2-1 provide the parts outside the CDR3, is KAGVTQTPRYLIKTRGQQVTLSCSPISGHRSVSWYQQTPGQGLQFLFEYFSETQRNKGNFPGRFSGRQFSNSRSEMNVSTLELGDSALYLCASSLVGGSGSDEQFFGPGTRLTVL.

The chain is built from TRBV2 and TRBJ2-1; 7 bases align to TRBD2. CDR3 size: 13 residues. In germline, CDR1 is SNHLY, CDR2 FYNNEI. V was clipped by 7 bases and J by 1 base; unmatched bases: 1. CDR3 in amino acids: CASNSGSYNEQFF. In DNA form, the CDR3 reads TGTGCCAGCAATAGCGGGTCCTACAATGAGCAGTTCTTC.

This clonotype was detected many times. This sequence joins TRBV5-1 and TRBJ2-7; D tentatively fits TRBD1 or TRBD2 (5 bases each). This CDR3 is 17 amino acids long. Deletions cut 0 bases from V and 3 bases from J, with 19 bases between. Germline-derived CDR1 and CDR2 are SGHRS and YFSETQ. CDR3 DNA: TGCGCCAGCAGCTTGGAGGGGCGGGCCGGACGTCGCTACGAGCAGTACTTC. It codes for CASSLEGRAGRRYEQYF.

This clonotype has only a few counts. The gene calls are TRBV6-2 or TRBV6-3 and TRBJ2-7, with no clear D. Germline V lookup: CDR1 MNHEY, CDR2 SVGEGT. Trimming pared 8 bases from V and 1 base from J, leaving 12 bases between. The CDR3 length is 13 residues. The CDR3 reads CASWNARSYEQYF. Here the CDR3 DNA reads TGTGCCAGCTGGAACGCGAGGTCCTACGAGCAGTACTTC.

The J gene is TRBJ1-2, the V gene TRBV10-3; D is unresolved. Germline lookup yields CDR1 ENHRY and CDR2 SYGVKD. The CDR3 sequence is 13 residues long. V was cut by 7 bases and J by 4 bases, with 13 bases left in between. The CDR3 loop is CAIMANSGYGYTF. Here the CDR3 DNA reads TGTGCCATCATGGCGAATTCGGGCTATGGCTACACCTTC.

This clonotype was seen at least ten times. The chain uses TRBV20-1 and TRBJ1-1; D is uncertain. The CDR3 totals 12 residues. The ends were cut back, 0 bases at V and 4 bases at J, with 6 bases in the middle. CDR1 DFQATT and CDR2 SNEGSKA come from the germline V gene (reference sequence). CDR3 nucleotide sequence: TGCAGTGCTAGAGATGGGCCCACTGAAGCTTTCTTT. Protein sequence: CSARDGPTEAFF.

This clonotype came up a few times. The chain carries TRBV6-5 and TRBJ2-7; the D is unclear. There are 15 residues in the CDR3. The germline gives CDR1 MNHEY, CDR2 SVGAGI. V gave up 2 bases and J gave up 2 bases, with 13 bases separating them. CDR3 sequence reads: CASSYTINQAYEQYF. In nucleotides, the CDR3 is TGTGCCAGCAGTTACACCATAAATCAGGCCTACGAGCAGTACTTC.

This clonotype has more than one count but fewer than ten. This chain uses TRBV7-6 with TRBJ1-4; a possible D gene is TRBD1 (6 bases). Trimming removed 2 bases at V and 5 bases at J, with 12 bases between. Germline CDR1 and CDR2: SGHVS and FNYEAQ. The CDR3 consists of 15 residues. The CDR3 DNA follows: TGTGCCAGCAGCTTATCGGTCAGGGGAAATGAAAAACTGTTTTTT. It specifies CASSLSVRGNEKLFF.

This clonotype has only a few counts. V is TRBV4-3 and J is TRBJ2-7; TRBD1 or TRBD2 may be the D gene (5 bases each). Germline V gene sequence: CDR1 LGHNA, CDR2 YSLEER. The CDR3 runs 17 residues. V was clipped by 2 bases and J by 2 bases, with 19 bases between them. The CDR3 sequence is CASSQSGSVQATYEQYF. CDR3 sequence (DNA): TGCGCCAGCAGCCAAAGTGGGAGCGTACAGGCAACCTACGAGCAGTACTTC.

The chain is built from TRBV20-1 and TRBJ2-1; no definite D call. Trimming shortened V by 3 bases and J by 4 bases, and 7 bases separated the two germline ends. The CDR3 is 12 residues long. Germline V CDR1 and CDR2: DFQATT, SNEGSKA (reference sequence). The CDR3 DNA sequence: TGCAGTGCTAGGGCCAATTACAATGAGCAGTTCTTC. This translates into CSARANYNEQFF.